This T cell receptor (beta chain) is drawn from a study of cytomegalovirus exposure and HLA in healthy donors. Findings and caveats of the study: According to an earlier analysis, most TCR beta V segments yielded productive rearrangements about 87% or about 30% of the time.

Concerning this clone: Its antigen remains unknown.

13 Jbeta primers and 60 Vbeta primers were used for the PCR. Sequencing used immunoSEQ multiplex PCR; TCRdb keeps in-frame clones, though not all of them. The sample shows some 110,000 clones, 77% of them seen only once. The sequenced sample was PBMCs. This sequence originates from a woman between 40 and 55 years old in good health and CMV-seropositive.

The CDR3 spells CASSTRRLGTEAFF. The CDR3 region has the DNA TGTGCCAGTAGTACCCGCAGGTTAGGAACTGAAGCTTTCTTT. The gene calls are TRBV19 and TRBJ1-1; no definite D call. V lost 4 bases and J lost 5, with 14 bases in between. Germline V gene lookup returns CDR1 LNHDA and CDR2 SQIVND (reference sequence). This CDR3 has 14 residues.